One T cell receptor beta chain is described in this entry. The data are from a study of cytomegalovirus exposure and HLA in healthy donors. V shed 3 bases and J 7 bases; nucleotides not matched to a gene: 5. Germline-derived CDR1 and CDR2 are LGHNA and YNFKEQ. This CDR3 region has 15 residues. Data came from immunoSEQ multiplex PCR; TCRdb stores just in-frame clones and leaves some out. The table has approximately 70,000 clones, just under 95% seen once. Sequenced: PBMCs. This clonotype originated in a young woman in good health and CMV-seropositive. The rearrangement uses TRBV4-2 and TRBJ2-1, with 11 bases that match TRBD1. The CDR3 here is CASSQIGQGANEQFF. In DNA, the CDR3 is TGTGCCAGCAGCCAGATCGGACAGGGGGCAAATGAGCAGTTCTTC.